One and the same sample provided the 18 T cell receptor beta chains below, sequenced in a study of response to subunit inactivated influenza vaccine. MiXCR, run by TCRdb on the RT-PCR reads, gives a single entry per CDR3 protein. This table has a few hundred thousand distinct CDR3 sequences, less than 25% appearing once. The sample in question was PBMCs from blood, obtained approximately 22 months after vaccination. The receptors were sampled from a man in his fifties or sixties who received an inactivated influenza vaccine.

The J gene is TRBJ1-6, the V gene TRBV7-2; 10 bases are a match to TRBD1. Germline assignment: CDR1 SGHTA and CDR2 FQGNSA. This CDR3 region has 16 residues. V shed 0 bases, J shed 5 bases, and the junction held 1 base outside the gene matches. The CDR3: CASSLAGTGDNSPLHF. CDR3 nucleotide sequence: TGTGCCAGCAGCTTAGCCGGGACAGGGGATAATTCACCCCTCCACTTT.

This sequence joins TRBV11-2 and TRBJ2-1, with D perhaps TRBD1 or TRBD2 (5 bases each). The germline CDR1 and CDR2 sequences are SGHAT and FQNNGV. CDR3 length equals 18 residues. The V and J ends lost 6 bases and 4 bases respectively, with 25 bases between them. The CDR3 region has the DNA TGTGCCAGCAGAATCGCTTGGGGCGGGCGGCGCCGTTACAATGAGCAGTTCTTC. Protein product: CASRIAWGGRRRYNEQFF.

This clonotype was seen only a few times. CDR3 sequence reads: CSVRLADSYNEQFF. CDR3 sequence (DNA): TGCAGCGTACGACTAGCTGACTCCTACAATGAGCAGTTCTTC. The V call is TRBV29-1, the J call TRBJ2-1, with 7 bases lining up with TRBD2. This CDR3 region has 14 residues. Trimming at V came to 6 bases and at J to 0 bases, leaving 5 bases not matched to a gene. In germline, CDR1 is SQVTM, CDR2 ANQGSEA.

This clonotype is judged medium-sized. This rearrangement joins TRBV5-1 to TRBJ2-1; 8 nucleotides agree with TRBD1. CDR3 length: 14 residues. Germline V gives CDR1 SGHRS, CDR2 YFSETQ. J was trimmed by 3 bases and V by 4 bases; bases with no gene match: 3. The DNA for the CDR3 is TGCGCCAGCAGCGGTGGGACAGGCTACAATGAGCAGTTCTTC. Protein product: CASSGGTGYNEQFF.

The chain has TRBV7-2 and TRBJ1-2; D might be TRBD1 (6 bases). CDR1 and CDR2 (germline): SGHTA, FQGNSA. The CDR3 totals 14 residues. V lost 5 bases and J 5 bases, leaving 15 bases between the germline ends. CDR3 nucleotide sequence: TGTGCCAGCAGCCGGACAGAGGACGTTTATGGCTACACCTTC. Translation gives CASSRTEDVYGYTF.

V gene TRBV7-2 combines with J gene TRBJ2-3; 7 nucleotides line up with TRBD1. Germline V gene data show CDR1 as SGHTA and CDR2 as FQGNSA. The CDR3 runs to 13 residues. J gave up 8 bases and V 6 bases, and 8 bases lay outside the gene matches. The CDR3 nucleotides read TGTGCCAGCAGTCCAAACAGGGGTGGTACGCAGTATTTT. Translating gives CASSPNRGGTQYF.

The chain carries TRBV6-1 and TRBJ2-1; 9 bases are a match to TRBD1. The V segment lost 6 bases and the J segment 8 bases; nucleotides outside the gene matches: 11. This CDR3 has 15 amino acids. The germline gives CDR1 MNHNS, CDR2 SASEGT. The CDR3 DNA reads TGTGCCAGCAGGGACAGGGGTTTAAGGGAAGATGAGCAGTTCTTC. Its protein product is CASRDRGLREDEQFF.

This clonotype occurred a few times. The genes are TRBV11-3 and TRBJ2-3; 9 positions agree with TRBD1. CDR1 is SGHNT, CDR2 YENEEA, per germline. The CDR3 is 16 residues long. Trimming took 5 bases from V and 4 from J; bases not matched to a gene: 10. This chain's CDR3 is CASSPTRTGAPDTQYF. For the CDR3, the DNA is TGTGCCAGCAGCCCGACGAGGACAGGGGCCCCAGATACGCAGTATTTT. The variable domain in full, with the rest retrieved from reference TRBV11-3 and TRBJ2-3, is EAGVVQSPRYKIIEKKQPVAFWCNPISGHNTLYWYLQNLGQGPELLIRYENEEAVDDSQLPKDRFSAERLKGVDSTLKIQPAELGDSAVYLCASSPTRTGAPDTQYFGPGTRLTVL.

The gene calls are TRBV3-1 and TRBJ1-1; D unclear. This CDR3 spans 14 amino acids. Germline V CDR1 and CDR2: LGHDT, YNNKEL (reference sequence). The V end lost 2 bases, the J end lost 5 bases, and 12 bases lay between the germline ends. Written as DNA, the CDR3 is TGTGCCAGCAGCCAATCCTCGGGGAGGACTGAAGCTTTCTTT. Its protein product is CASSQSSGRTEAFF.

The genes are TRBV7-8 and TRBJ1-2; unclear D gene. The CDR3 is made up of 13 amino acids. Looked up from germline, CDR1 is SGHVS and CDR2 is FQNEAQ. V was shortened by 6 bases and J by 3 bases, with 11 bases between the two germline ends. CDR3 nucleotide sequence: TGTGCCAGCAGTTTCCGGGCCTACTATGGCTACACCTTC. Protein product: CASSFRAYYGYTF.

This chain joins TRBV20-1 and TRBJ1-2; perhaps TRBD1 as D (5 bases). CDR3 length: 15 amino acids. Germline values: CDR1 DFQATT, CDR2 SNEGSKA (reference sequence). The V and J ends lost 6 bases and 3 bases respectively, with 20 bases between them. Here the CDR3 reads CSARPGDGQDYGYTF. The CDR3, as DNA: TGCAGTGCCCGCCCGGGGGATGGACAAGACTATGGCTACACCTTC.

This chain uses TRBV15 with TRBJ1-4, with a weak D call TRBD1 (5 bases). The CDR3 loop spans 16 amino acids. V lost 1 base and J lost 12, with 21 bases in between. Per germline, CDR1 LNHNV and CDR2 YYDKDF (reference sequence). The CDR3 loop reads CATSRGGWDGRSELFF. Here the CDR3 DNA reads TGTGCCACCAGCAGAGGCGGTTGGGACGGCCGGAGTGAACTGTTTTTT.

The V and J genes are TRBV24-1 and TRBJ2-1; 9 bases match TRBD2. J gave up 6 bases and V 1 base, and 9 bases lay outside the gene matches. CDR1 and CDR2 from the germline V gene are KGHDR and SFDVKD. The CDR3 extends over 17 amino acids. The DNA of the CDR3 is TGTGCCACCAGTGATTTTAGCGGGGGAACAAAGACCAATGAGCAGTTCTTC. Residues: CATSDFSGGTKTNEQFF.

This clonotype was seen a few times. This chain connects TRBV20-1 to TRBJ2-1; no clear D gene. This CDR3 is 13 amino acids long. V lost 0 bases and J 6 bases, leaving 9 bases between the germline ends. Per germline, CDR1 DFQATT and CDR2 SNEGSKA (reference sequence). The CDR3 DNA follows: TGCAGTGCTAGAGATCTGCCCATCAATGAGCAGTTCTTC. Its translation is CSARDLPINEQFF.

This clonotype was counted only a few times. This chain uses TRBV5-5 with TRBJ1-1; TRBD1 agrees at 8 bases. The ends lost 3 bases at V and 2 bases at J; junction bases unmatched: 6. The CDR3 spans 15 residues. Germline assignment: CDR1 SGHKS and CDR2 YYEKEE (reference sequence). CDR3 residues: CASSWQTGENTEAFF. The CDR3 coding sequence is TGTGCCAGCAGCTGGCAGACAGGGGAAAACACTGAAGCTTTCTTT.

The chain carries TRBV12-3 or TRBV12-4 and TRBJ2-7; 7 positions agree with TRBD1. The CDR3 has 14 amino acids. With 6 bases clipped from V and 4 bases from J, the junction kept 9 bases outside the gene matches. In nucleotides, the CDR3 is TGTGCCAGCAGCTATGAACAGGGGTCGTACGAGCAGTACTTC. This sequence encodes CASSYEQGSYEQYF.

In its sample, this clonotype was seen many times. V is TRBV6-1 and J is TRBJ2-7; TRBD1 matches at 7 bases. Germline V gene sequence: CDR1 MNHNS, CDR2 SASEGT. CDR3 length equals 14 residues. V was clipped by 5 bases and J by 6 bases; unmatched bases: 10. In DNA form, the CDR3 reads TGTGCCAGCAGTCGACCGGACAGGCACGGCGAGCAGTACTTC. Its protein product is CASSRPDRHGEQYF.

This clonotype was seen a handful of times. J is TRBJ1-1 and V is TRBV19, with D hard to call. From germline, CDR1 is LNHDA and CDR2 SQIVND (reference sequence). Trimming left V 6 bases short and J 6 bases short, with 11 bases between. The CDR3 extends over 12 amino acids. The CDR3: CASRGIGAEAFF. The DNA of the CDR3 is TGTGCCAGTAGAGGAATTGGGGCTGAAGCTTTCTTT.